The T cell receptor beta chain described here comes from a study of T cell clonotyping in hematopoietic cell transplantation. General study results and limits: CD4 and CD8 repertoire contributions could not be separated without sorting. Graft donor and pretransplant recipient Inverse Simpson Index values predicted broader posttransplant TCR diversity. Few recipient clonotypes overlapped donors; over 95% were de novo at given depth.

As for this clone: Its matching antigen is unknown.

The length of the CDR3 is 16 residues. The trim removed 8 bases at V and 3 bases at J, leaving 13 bases unmatched. Germline V CDR1 and CDR2: LNHDA, SQIVND (reference sequence). TCRdb's table, derived via immunoSEQ multiplex PCR, lists solely in-frame clones and lacks some. Of some 9,300 clones detected, over 75% appear once; the ten largest clones hold about 17%. V and J are TRBV19 and TRBJ1-3, with 7 bases identical to TRBD1. The clonotype was recovered from a male patient between 40 and 49 years old who had an allogeneic stem cell transplant from a related donor, so the T cells may come from the graft donor. Some clones in this sample may be carry-over from other donors' samples. The sample consisted of PBMCs, taken 180 days after allogeneic stem cell transplant. CDR3 sequence reads: CASHHQTGKLGNTIYF. The CDR3 DNA follows: TGTGCCAGTCATCACCAGACAGGGAAGCTTGGAAACACCATATATTTT.